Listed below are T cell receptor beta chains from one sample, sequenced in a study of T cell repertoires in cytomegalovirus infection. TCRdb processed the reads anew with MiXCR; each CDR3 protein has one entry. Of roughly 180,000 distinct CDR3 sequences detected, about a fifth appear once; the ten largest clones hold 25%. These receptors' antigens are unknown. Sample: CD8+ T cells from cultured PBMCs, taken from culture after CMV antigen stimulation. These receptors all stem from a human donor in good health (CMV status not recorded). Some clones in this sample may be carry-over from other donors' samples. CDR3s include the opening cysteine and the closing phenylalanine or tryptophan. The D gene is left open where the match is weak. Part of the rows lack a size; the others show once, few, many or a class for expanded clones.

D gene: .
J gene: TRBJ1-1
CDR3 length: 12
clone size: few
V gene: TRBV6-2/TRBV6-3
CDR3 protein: CASSPDTRTTFF
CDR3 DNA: TGTGCCAGCAGTCCGGACACCAGGACGACTTTCTTT

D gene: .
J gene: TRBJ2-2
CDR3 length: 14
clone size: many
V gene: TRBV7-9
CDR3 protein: CASSFTDNTGELFF
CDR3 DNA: TGTGCCAGCAGCTTTACAGATAACACCGGGGAGCTGTTTTTT

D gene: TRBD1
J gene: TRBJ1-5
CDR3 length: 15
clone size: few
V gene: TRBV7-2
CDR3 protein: CASSLETGYNQPQHF
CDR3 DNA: TGTGCCAGCAGCCTAGAGACAGGGTACAATCAGCCCCAGCATTTT

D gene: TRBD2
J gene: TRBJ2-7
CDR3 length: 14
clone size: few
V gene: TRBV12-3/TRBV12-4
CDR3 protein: CASSPGLQTYEQYF
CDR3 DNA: TGTGCCAGCAGTCCGGGACTACAAACCTACGAGCAGTACTTC

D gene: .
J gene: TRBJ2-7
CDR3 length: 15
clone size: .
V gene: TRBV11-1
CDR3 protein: CASSLDLQGINEQYF
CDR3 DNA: TGTGCCAGCAGCTTAGATTTGCAGGGGATAAACGAGCAGTACTTC

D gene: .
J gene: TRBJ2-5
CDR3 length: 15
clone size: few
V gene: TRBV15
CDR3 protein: CATSRDRTVQETQYF
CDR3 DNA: TGTGCCACCAGCAGAGATCGGACCGTCCAGGAGACCCAGTACTTC

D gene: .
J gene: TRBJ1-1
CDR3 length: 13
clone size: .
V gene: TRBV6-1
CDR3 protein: CASSPARAPEAFF
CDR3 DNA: TGTGCCAGCAGCCCGGCCCGAGCCCCTGAAGCTTTCTTT

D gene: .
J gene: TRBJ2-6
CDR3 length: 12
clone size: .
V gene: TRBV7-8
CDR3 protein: CASSPIPGVLTF
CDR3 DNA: TGTGCCAGCAGCCCCATCCCCGGCGTCCTGACTTTC

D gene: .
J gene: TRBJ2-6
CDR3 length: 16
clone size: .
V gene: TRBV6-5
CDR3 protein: CASSYQALAGANVLTF
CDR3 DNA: TGTGCCAGCAGTTACCAAGCATTAGCAGGGGCCAACGTCCTGACTTTC

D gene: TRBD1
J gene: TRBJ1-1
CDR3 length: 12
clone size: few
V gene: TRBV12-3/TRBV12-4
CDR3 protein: CASTLGQGEAFF
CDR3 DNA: TGTGCCAGCACCCTGGGACAGGGGGAAGCTTTCTTT

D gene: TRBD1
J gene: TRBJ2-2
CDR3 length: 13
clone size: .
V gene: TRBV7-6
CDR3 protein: CASEGQHTGELFF
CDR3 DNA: TGTGCCAGCGAGGGACAGCACACCGGGGAGCTGTTTTTT

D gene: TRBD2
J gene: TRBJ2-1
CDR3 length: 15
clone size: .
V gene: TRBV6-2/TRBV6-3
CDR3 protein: CASSSTSGGAWEQFF
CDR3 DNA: TGTGCCAGCAGTTCGACTAGCGGGGGGGCATGGGAGCAGTTCTTC

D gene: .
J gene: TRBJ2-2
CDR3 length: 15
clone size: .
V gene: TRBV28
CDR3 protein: CASAPSGEYTGELFF
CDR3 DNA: TGTGCCAGCGCCCCCTCAGGAGAATACACCGGGGAGCTGTTTTTT

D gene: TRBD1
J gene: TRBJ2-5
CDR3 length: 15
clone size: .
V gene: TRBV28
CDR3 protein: CASSLRDRVMETQYF
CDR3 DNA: TGTGCCAGCAGTTTAAGGGACAGGGTCATGGAGACCCAGTACTTC

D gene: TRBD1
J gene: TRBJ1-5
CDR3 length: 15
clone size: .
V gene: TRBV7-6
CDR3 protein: CASSMGQGVNQPQHF
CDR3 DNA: TGTGCCAGCAGCATGGGACAGGGAGTCAATCAGCCCCAGCATTTT

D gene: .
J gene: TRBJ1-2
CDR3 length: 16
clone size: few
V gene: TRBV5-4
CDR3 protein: CASSFSSGGPGYGYTF
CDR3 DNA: TGTGCCAGCAGCTTTAGTTCGGGGGGGCCAGGGTATGGCTACACCTTC

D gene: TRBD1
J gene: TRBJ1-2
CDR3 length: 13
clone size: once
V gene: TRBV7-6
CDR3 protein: CASIRGGTHGYTF
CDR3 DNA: TGTGCCAGCATCCGAGGGGGCACTCATGGCTACACCTTC

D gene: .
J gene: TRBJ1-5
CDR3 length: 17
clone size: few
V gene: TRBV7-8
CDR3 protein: CASSLGARAVGNQPQHF
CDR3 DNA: TGTGCCAGCAGCTTAGGTGCGCGGGCCGTCGGCAATCAGCCCCAGCATTTT

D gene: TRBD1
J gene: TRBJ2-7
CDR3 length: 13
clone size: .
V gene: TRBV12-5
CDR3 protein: CASGPTGYYEQYF
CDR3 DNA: TGTGCTAGTGGCCCGACAGGGTACTACGAGCAGTACTTC

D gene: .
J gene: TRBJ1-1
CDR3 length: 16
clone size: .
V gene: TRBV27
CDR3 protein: CASSLSRSGINSEAFF
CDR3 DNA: TGTGCCAGCAGTTTATCGAGGTCGGGGATTAACTCTGAAGCTTTCTTT

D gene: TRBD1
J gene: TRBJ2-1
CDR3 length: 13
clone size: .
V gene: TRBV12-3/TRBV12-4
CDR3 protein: CASSTGQGNEQFF
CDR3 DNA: TGTGCCAGCAGTACTGGACAGGGCAATGAGCAGTTCTTC

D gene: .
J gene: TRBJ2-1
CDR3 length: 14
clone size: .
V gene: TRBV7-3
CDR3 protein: CASSALESYNEQFF
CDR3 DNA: TGTGCCAGCAGTGCCCTTGAATCCTACAATGAGCAGTTCTTC

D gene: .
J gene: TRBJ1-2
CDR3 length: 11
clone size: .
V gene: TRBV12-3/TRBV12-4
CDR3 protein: CASRRGYGYTF
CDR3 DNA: TGTGCCAGCAGACGGGGCTATGGCTACACCTTC

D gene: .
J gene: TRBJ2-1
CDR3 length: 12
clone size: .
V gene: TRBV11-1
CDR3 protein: CASSPDSNEQFF
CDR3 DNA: TGTGCCAGCAGCCCGGACAGCAATGAGCAGTTCTTC

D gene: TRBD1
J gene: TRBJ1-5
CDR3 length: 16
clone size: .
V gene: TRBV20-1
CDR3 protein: CSARSGQGGFWQPQHF
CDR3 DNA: TGCAGTGCTAGATCTGGTCAGGGGGGCTTCTGGCAGCCCCAGCATTTT

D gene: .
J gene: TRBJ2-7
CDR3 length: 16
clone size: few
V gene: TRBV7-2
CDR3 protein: CASSLAQHSLPYEQYF
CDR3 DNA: TGTGCCAGCAGCTTAGCGCAGCACAGTCTCCCCTACGAGCAGTACTTC

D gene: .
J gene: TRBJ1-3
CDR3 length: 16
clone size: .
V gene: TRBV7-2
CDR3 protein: CASSSTGGDSGNTIYF
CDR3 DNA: TGTGCCAGCAGCTCTACAGGAGGGGACTCTGGAAACACCATATATTTT

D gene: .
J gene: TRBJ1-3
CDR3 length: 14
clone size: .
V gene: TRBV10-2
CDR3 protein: CASRDGYSGNTIYF
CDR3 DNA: TGCGCCAGCAGGGACGGATACTCTGGAAACACCATATATTTT

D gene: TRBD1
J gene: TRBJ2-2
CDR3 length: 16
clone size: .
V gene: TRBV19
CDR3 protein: CASIDSGTGVNGELFF
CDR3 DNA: TGTGCCAGTATTGACTCCGGGACAGGGGTTAACGGGGAGCTGTTTTTT

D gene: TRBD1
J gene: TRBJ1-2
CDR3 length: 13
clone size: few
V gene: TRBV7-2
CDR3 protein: CASSHGQGHGYTF
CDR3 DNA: TGTGCCAGCAGCCACGGACAGGGCCATGGCTACACCTTC

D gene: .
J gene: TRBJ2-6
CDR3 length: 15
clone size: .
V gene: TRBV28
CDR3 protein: CASRLRGSGANVLTF
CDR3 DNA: TGTGCCAGCAGGTTGCGGGGCTCTGGGGCCAACGTCCTGACTTTC